Below are 31 T cell receptor beta chains sequenced from a single sample in a study of blood T cell repertoires in COVID-19 (dated by TCRdb to between 2020 and 2021). Library preparation employed the immunoSEQ multiplex PCR assay. This immuneACCESS table, as held by TCRdb, lists in-frame sequences with V and J called but not all clones. Of the missing ones, under half trace to an unresolved V gene in checked studies; the others have no known cause. This sample lists a few hundred thousand clones; 80% to 90% were detected once. Jointly, the top ten make up roughly 1% of the sample. The sample was PBMCs or T cells enriched from blood (not recorded which). These receptors all come from a man between 18 and 35 years old who had recovered from COVID-19.

This sequence joins TRBV12-3 or TRBV12-4 and TRBJ1-2, with D possibly being TRBD1 (5 bases). The V and J ends lost 1 base and 8 bases respectively, with 11 bases between them. The CDR3 sequence is 13 residues long. The CDR3 DNA reads as TGTGCCAGCAGTTTAGGGACAACGCGAGGCTACACCTTC. Translated, it gives CASSLGTTRGYTF.

This chain links TRBV5-6 with TRBJ1-1; a weak D match, TRBD1 (6 bases). V lost 5 bases and J lost 6, with 14 bases in between. Per the germline V gene, CDR1 is SGHDT and CDR2 is YYEEEE. The CDR3 is made up of 13 amino acids. This chain's CDR3 is CASSLRQDAEAFF. CDR3 nucleotides: TGTGCCAGCAGTCTTAGACAGGACGCTGAAGCTTTCTTT.

The CDR3 bases are TGTGCCAGCAGCCAAAAGGGTGCGGGGCTCCAAGAGACCCAGTACTTC. Translation: CASSQKGAGLQETQYF. This chain connects TRBV3-1 (or the pseudogene TRBV3-2) to TRBJ2-5; TRBD2 is a possible D gene (6 bases). V was clipped by 2 bases and J by 1 base, with 14 bases between them. Germline assignment: CDR1 LGHDT and CDR2 YNNKEL (reference sequence). This CDR3 has 16 residues.

This clone was recorded a few times. The chain couples TRBV12-3 or TRBV12-4 to TRBJ1-4; D remains unclear. This CDR3 has 13 residues. V was clipped by 6 bases and J by 5 bases, with 10 bases between them. Written as DNA, the CDR3 is TGTGCCAGCAGGGACCGGGGAAATGAAAAACTGTTTTTT. Translated: CASRDRGNEKLFF.

The V call is TRBV5-5, the J call TRBJ1-1; TRBD1 aligns across 7 bases. The CDR3 has 19 residues. Germline V CDR1 and CDR2: SGHKS, YYEKEE (reference sequence). Trimming at V came to 0 bases and at J to 4 bases, leaving 18 bases not matched to a gene. CDR3 region: CASSLDSAVGTGVTTEAFF. DNA of the CDR3: TGTGCCAGCAGCTTGGATTCGGCGGTAGGAACAGGGGTTACCACTGAAGCTTTCTTT. The full variable domain, in which reference TRBV5-5 and TRBJ1-1 provide the parts outside the CDR3, is DAGVTQSPTHLIKTRGQQVTLRCSPISGHKSVSWYQQVLGQGPQFIFQYYEKEERGRGNFPDRFSARQFPNYSSELNVNALLLGDSALYLCASSLDSAVGTGVTTEAFFGQGTRLTVV.

The chain couples TRBV6-5 to TRBJ2-1; 7 nucleotides match TRBD1. V was clipped by 2 bases and J by 5 bases; unmatched bases: 3. The CDR3 length is 14 residues. The germline V gene has CDR1 MNHEY and CDR2 SVGAGI. The CDR3 loop reads CASSYVTGNNEQFF. The CDR3 bases are TGTGCCAGCAGTTACGTGACAGGGAACAATGAGCAGTTCTTC.

The CDR3 coding sequence is TGTGCCAGCAGCATGGACAGGGTCTCTGGGGCCAACGTCCTGACTTTC. This gives the protein CASSMDRVSGANVLTF. V and J are TRBV7-3 and TRBJ2-6, with TRBD1 matching over 8 bases. The CDR3 has 16 amino acids. CDR1 is SGHTA and CDR2 is FQGTGA in the germline V gene. V was pared by 5 bases and J by 0 bases, with 3 bases of the junction left unmatched.

The V call is TRBV14, the J call TRBJ2-3, with 10 bases matching TRBD2. CDR1 and CDR2 from the germline V gene are SGHDN and FVKESK. V dropped 2 bases and J dropped 4; count of bases not matched to a gene: 3. The length of the CDR3 is 15 residues. In DNA, the CDR3 is TGTGCCAGCAGCCAAAGCGGGGGGGCCGCAGATACGCAGTATTTT. Translated, it gives CASSQSGGAADTQYF.

The DNA of the CDR3 is TGTGCCAGCAGAGGACTAGCGGGGGGGCTTTTCACCGGGGAGCTGTTTTTT. Translated, it gives CASRGLAGGLFTGELFF. The chain uses TRBV2 and TRBJ2-2; TRBD2 agrees at 15 bases. Germline-derived CDR1 and CDR2 are SNHLY and FYNNEI. The CDR3 loop spans 17 amino acids. The V and J ends lost 6 bases and 4 bases, in that order; junction bases with no gene match: 6.

Worth noting for this clone: The same CDR3 can be traced to other DNA sequences in this sample. This chain joins TRBV19 and TRBJ2-1; possible D gene TRBD2, 6 bases. CDR1 LNHDA and CDR2 SQIVND come from the germline V gene (reference sequence). The CDR3 extends over 16 amino acids. Trimming took 3 bases from V and 0 from J, leaving 12 bases between them. The CDR3 region has the DNA TGTGCCAGTAGTATTAGAGCGGGTAGCTCCTACAATGAGCAGTTCTTC. This encodes CASSIRAGSSYNEQFF. The full variable domain, its missing parts supplied by reference TRBV19 and TRBJ2-1, is DGGITQSPKYLFRKEGQNVTLSCEQNLNHDAMYWYRQDPGQGLRLIYYSQIVNDFQKGDIAEGYSVSREKKESFPLTVTSAQKNPTAFYLCASSIRAGSSYNEQFFGPGTRLTVL.

J is TRBJ1-2 and V is TRBV28, with 9 nucleotides matching TRBD1. Germline V gene data show CDR1 as MDHEN and CDR2 as SYDVKM. This CDR3 has 14 residues. The V and J ends lost 5 bases and 6 bases, in that order; junction bases with no gene match: 7. The CDR3 DNA reads TGTGCCAGCAGTGGCCGGACAGGGGACCATGGCTACACCTTC. Translation gives CASSGRTGDHGYTF.

This rearrangement joins TRBV4-2 to TRBJ1-6; D uncertain. CDR1 is LGHNA and CDR2 is YNFKEQ in the germline V gene. Trimming took 0 bases from V and 13 from J, leaving 10 bases between them. The CDR3 totals 13 residues. The CDR3: CASSQDPVLPLHF. The CDR3 region has the DNA TGTGCCAGCAGCCAAGATCCAGTCCTTCCCCTCCACTTT.

V and J are TRBV5-1 and TRBJ2-3, with 7 bases matching TRBD1. From germline, CDR1 is SGHRS and CDR2 YFSETQ. There are 15 residues in the CDR3. With V trimmed by 1 base and J by 4 bases, 6 bases remained unmatched. For the CDR3, the DNA is TGCGCCAGCAGCTTGACAGGGGATCGGGCAGATACGCAGTATTTT. Protein product: CASSLTGDRADTQYF. The entire variable domain, with the rest obtained from reference TRBV5-1 and TRBJ2-3, is as follows: KAGVTQTPRYLIKTRGQQVTLSCSPISGHRSVSWYQQTPGQGLQFLFEYFSETQRNKGNFPGRFSGRQFSNSRSEMNVSTLELGDSALYLCASSLTGDRADTQYFGPGTRLTVL.

With regard to this clone: Relative to the germline gene, one junction end is altered; a read error may explain this. The J gene is TRBJ2-1, the V gene TRBV10-3; 7 nucleotides match TRBD1. Per the germline V gene, CDR1 is ENHRY and CDR2 is SYGVKD. The CDR3 sequence is 15 residues long. Here the CDR3 DNA reads TGTGCCATCACTGAGACAGGGAACTCCTACAATGAGCAGTTCTTC. Protein sequence: CAITETGNSYNEQFF.

V gene TRBV5-8 combines with J gene TRBJ2-7; a weak D match, TRBD2 (6 bases). The germline V gene encodes CDR1 SGHTS and CDR2 YDEGEE. Trimming took 4 bases from V and 4 from J, leaving 24 bases between them. This CDR3 comprises 17 residues. This chain's CDR3 is CASSLETGRRGRYEQYF. The DNA of the CDR3 is TGTGCCAGCAGCCTGGAAACGGGTAGGAGGGGAAGGTACGAGCAGTACTTC. Looking up the rest from reference TRBV5-8 and TRBJ2-7 gives the full variable domain: EAGVTQSPTHLIKTRGQQATLRCSPISGHTSVYWYQQALGLGLQFLLWYDEGEERNRGNFPPRFSGRQFPNYSSELNVNALELEDSALYLCASSLETGRRGRYEQYFGPGTRLTVT.

The chain couples TRBV5-1 to TRBJ1-2; D not resolved. CDR1 is SGHRS and CDR2 is YFSETQ in the germline V gene. Trimming pared 3 bases from V and 4 bases from J, leaving 22 bases between. CDR3 length: 17 amino acids. In nucleotides, the CDR3 is TGCGCCAGCAGCTCAAACGGTGGGTTAGGAGGTAGCTATGGCTACACCTTC. Amino acids: CASSSNGGLGGSYGYTF.

This CDR3 reads CASSLTSGDTGELFF. The CDR3 bases are TGTGCCAGCAGCCTAACTAGCGGTGACACCGGGGAGCTGTTTTTT. The rearrangement links TRBV9 to TRBJ2-2, with 8 bases that match TRBD2. The CDR3 spans 15 residues. The germline V gene encodes CDR1 SGDLS and CDR2 YYNGEE. Trimming removed 4 bases from V and 3 bases from J; junction bases left unmatched: 5.

The CDR3 coding sequence is TGTGCCAGCCGGCAACAGGGGGCGGACTATGGCTACACCTTC. Protein sequence: CASRQQGADYGYTF. J is TRBJ1-2 and V is TRBV6-5; 9 bases fit TRBD1. This CDR3 is built from 14 residues. Looked up from germline, CDR1 is MNHEY and CDR2 is SVGAGI. Trimming at V came to 8 bases and at J to 3 bases, leaving 7 bases not matched to a gene.

The chain is built from TRBV7-9 and TRBJ1-4; 8 bases match TRBD1. The germline V gene encodes CDR1 SEHNR and CDR2 FQNEAQ (reference sequence). With V trimmed by 4 bases and J by 7 bases, 8 bases remained unmatched. The length of the CDR3 is 15 residues. CDR3 nucleotide sequence: TGTGCCAGCAGCTCGAACACAGGGGGGAGTGAAAAACTGTTTTTT. It codes for CASSSNTGGSEKLFF.

The chain has TRBV6-4 and TRBJ2-5, with 8 nucleotides matching TRBD2. The CDR3 is made up of 20 amino acids. In germline, CDR1 is MRHNA, CDR2 SNTAGT. The V gene end was trimmed by 0 bases and the J gene end by 5 bases; junction bases not matched to a gene: 20. The CDR3 nucleotides read TGTGCCAGCAGTGACTCAATAGAGCGCCTCAGGGCGGGAGGTTTGGAGACCCAGTACTTC. Its protein is CASSDSIERLRAGGLETQYF.

The CDR3 loop reads CASSFPGQGPQETQYF. CDR3 sequence (DNA): TGTGCCAGCAGCTTTCCGGGACAGGGTCCCCAAGAGACCCAGTACTTC. The V and J genes are TRBV5-4 and TRBJ2-5, with 9 positions matching TRBD1. CDR1 is SGHNT and CDR2 is YYREEE in the germline V gene (reference sequence). The junction had 6 bases not matched to a gene; V was cut back by 2 bases and J by 1 base. The CDR3 covers 16 residues.

This rearrangement joins TRBV2 to TRBJ2-1; D is perhaps TRBD1 (5 bases). This CDR3 is 15 amino acids long. Trimming took 3 bases from V and 0 from J, leaving 9 bases between them. Germline loops: CDR1 SNHLY, CDR2 FYNNEI. The CDR3 DNA follows: TGTGCCAGCAGTGAGACAAGGGGCTCCTACAATGAGCAGTTCTTC. Translating it yields CASSETRGSYNEQFF.

The chain carries TRBV7-8 and TRBJ2-1; no clear D gene. V lost 1 base and J 1 base, leaving 11 bases between the germline ends. This CDR3 comprises 16 residues. CDR1 SGHVS and CDR2 FQNEAQ come from the germline V gene. The CDR3 is CASSLVPTRSYNEQFF. DNA for the CDR3: TGTGCCAGCAGCTTAGTCCCCACCAGATCCTACAATGAGCAGTTCTTC.

J is TRBJ2-1 and V is TRBV7-9, with 9 bases aligning to TRBD1. Trimming took 4 bases from V and 4 from J; bases not matched to a gene: 14. The CDR3 is 18 residues long. Germline V gives CDR1 SEHNR, CDR2 FQNEAQ (reference sequence). Here the CDR3 DNA reads TGTGCCAGCAGCTCGGGACAGGGCGTAGCCCCCCGATACAATGAGCAGTTCTTC. This encodes CASSSGQGVAPRYNEQFF.

The rearrangement links TRBV28 to TRBJ1-5, with D tentatively TRBD1 (5 bases). The V and J ends lost 3 bases and 7 bases respectively, with 13 bases between them. The CDR3 has 14 residues. Per germline, CDR1 MDHEN and CDR2 SYDVKM. The CDR3 protein is CASSFGGSGQPQHF. The CDR3 coding sequence is TGTGCCAGCAGTTTCGGGGGATCGGGACAGCCCCAGCATTTT.

The V and J genes are TRBV7-9 and TRBJ1-2; D unclear. Germline V lookup: CDR1 SEHNR, CDR2 FQNEAQ (reference sequence). V was clipped by 8 bases and J by 1 base, with 14 bases between them. There are 14 residues in the CDR3. The CDR3 is CASQHSLLNYGYTF. CDR3 nucleotides: TGTGCCAGCCAACACAGCCTCCTTAACTATGGCTACACCTTC.

This rearrangement joins TRBV28 to TRBJ1-5; 11 nucleotides agree with TRBD1. V was clipped by 4 bases and J by 6 bases; unmatched bases: 8. Germline assignment: CDR1 MDHEN and CDR2 SYDVKM. This CDR3 region has 16 residues. The CDR3 nucleotides are TGTGCCAGCAGTTCCCCCGGGACAGGGGGGGTTCAGCCCCAGCATTTT. Protein sequence: CASSSPGTGGVQPQHF.

The chain combines TRBV7-9 with TRBJ1-4; TRBD1 might be the D (6 bases). The CDR3 totals 14 residues. Trimming removed 5 bases from V and 7 bases from J, with 14 bases in between. Germline-derived CDR1 and CDR2 are SEHNR and FQNEAQ (reference sequence). The CDR3 sequence is CASSADRLGEKLFF. The CDR3 DNA is TGTGCCAGCAGCGCCGACAGGTTGGGTGAAAAACTGTTTTTT.

CDR3 region: CASSPSEAKNIQYF. The CDR3 DNA is TGTGCCAGCAGCCCTAGCGAAGCCAAAAACATTCAGTACTTC. The J gene is TRBJ2-4, the V gene TRBV7-2; the D gene is possibly TRBD2 (6 bases). Germline CDR1 reads SGHTA; CDR2 reads FQGNSA. CDR3 length equals 14 residues. V gave up 5 bases and J gave up 0 bases, with 8 bases separating them.

This rearrangement joins TRBV18 to TRBJ2-1; 8 nucleotides line up with TRBD1. The CDR3 loop spans 16 amino acids. With 3 bases clipped from V and 9 bases from J, the junction kept 13 bases outside the gene matches. CDR1 KGHSH and CDR2 LQKENI come from the germline V gene. The CDR3, as DNA: TGTGCCAGCTCACCGCGTTCCGGACAGGGTAACACTGAGCAGTTCTTC. This encodes CASSPRSGQGNTEQFF.

This clone was counted a single time. The chain joins TRBV2 to TRBJ2-2; perhaps TRBD2 as D (6 bases). Germline CDR1 is SNHLY and CDR2 is FYNNEI. This CDR3 has 17 residues. Trimming left V 1 base short and J 6 bases short, with 18 bases between. The CDR3 loop reads CASSEVGTSFRSGELFF. The CDR3 coding sequence is TGTGCCAGCAGTGAAGTGGGAACTAGCTTTCGGTCCGGGGAGCTGTTTTTT.